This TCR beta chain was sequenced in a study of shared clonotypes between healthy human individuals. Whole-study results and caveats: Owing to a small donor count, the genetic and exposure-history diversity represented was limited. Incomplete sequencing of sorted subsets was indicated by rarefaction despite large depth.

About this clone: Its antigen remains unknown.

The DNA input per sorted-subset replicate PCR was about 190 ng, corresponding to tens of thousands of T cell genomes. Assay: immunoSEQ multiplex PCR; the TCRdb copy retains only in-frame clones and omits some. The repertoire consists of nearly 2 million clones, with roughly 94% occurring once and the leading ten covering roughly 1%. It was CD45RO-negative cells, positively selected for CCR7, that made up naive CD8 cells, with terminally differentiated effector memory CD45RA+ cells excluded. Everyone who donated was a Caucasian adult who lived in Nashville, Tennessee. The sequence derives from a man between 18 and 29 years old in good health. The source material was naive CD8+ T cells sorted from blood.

CDR3 in DNA: TGTGCCAGCAGCGTAGATAGCGGGATAAGCACAGATACGCAGTATTTT. Translating gives CASSVDSGISTDTQYF. This sequence joins TRBV9 and TRBJ2-3, with 8 bases identical to TRBD2. This CDR3 contains 16 residues. CDR1 and CDR2 from the germline V gene are SGDLS and YYNGEE. The junction had 3 bases not matched to a gene; V was cut back by 0 bases and J by 0 bases. The entire variable domain, with the rest obtained from reference TRBV9 and TRBJ2-3, is as follows: DSGVTQTPKHLITATGQRVTLRCSPRSGDLSVYWYQQSLDQGLQFLIQYYNGEERAKGNILERFSAQQFPDLHSELNLSSLELGDSALYFCASSVDSGISTDTQYFGPGTRLTVL.